The source of this TCR beta chain is a study of vaccination and CD4 T cells after COVID-19. This CDR3 has 13 residues. CDR1 is MNHNS, CDR2 SASEGT, per germline. V lost 6 bases to trimming and J lost 7 bases, with 13 bases between them. Concerning this clonotype: Antigen: not known.

The treatment is: approximately 10-day PBMC culture with coronavirus spike peptide pools or control peptides (ViraFEST assay). Prior to the COVID-19 pandemic (2011-2018), the unexposed donor's CD4+ T cells were collected. Cultured CD4+ T cells had their DNA profiled by the Oncomine TCR Beta short-read assay. Cultures of CD4+ T cells served as the source for extracting genomic DNA. TCRdb re-called the PCR reads through MiXCR, storing one row per CDR3 protein. The sample holds 12,000 or so distinct CDR3 sequences; 37% are singletons and the top ten take 15% to 20%. The receptor was isolated from a human donor in good health. Sequenced material: CD4+ T cells from blood, cultured in vitro. The chain has TRBV6-1 and TRBJ2-1; D is unclear. The CDR3: CASSLVVGNEQFF. The DNA of the CDR3 is TGTGCCAGCAGCCTTGTGGTGGGAAATGAGCAGTTCTTC.